The rows below give T cell receptor beta chains drawn from one sample of a study of cytomegalovirus exposure and HLA in healthy donors. The method was immunoSEQ multiplex PCR; TCRdb's version includes in-frame clones alone and lacks a portion of them. The sample contains roughly 180,000 clones, roughly 88% of which appear only once. Sequences were obtained from PBMCs. These receptors were collected from a girl under 10 years old in good health and CMV-seropositive. CDR3s include the opening cysteine and the closing phenylalanine or tryptophan. D genes are given only for firm matches. Not all rows give a size; the values are once, few, many and, for expanded clones, a class.

CDR3 DNA: TGTGCCACCAGCAGAGAACACCAACTAAACCAGCATTTT
CDR3 protein: CATSREHQLNQHF
clone size: NA
V gene: TRBV15
J gene: TRBJ1-5
D gene: NA

CDR3 DNA: TGTGCCAGCTCATCACGGACAGGGTGTGAAGCTTTCTTT
CDR3 protein: CASSSRTGCEAFF
clone size: NA
V gene: TRBV18
J gene: TRBJ1-1
D gene: TRBD1

CDR3 DNA: TGTGCCAGCAGGAAGACCGCCGGGACAGGGGGCTACGAGCAGTACTTC
CDR3 protein: CASRKTAGTGGYEQYF
clone size: once
V gene: TRBV25-1
J gene: TRBJ2-7
D gene: TRBD1

CDR3 DNA: TGTGCCAGCGGACCGACTAGCTCCTACGAGCAGTACTTC
CDR3 protein: CASGPTSSYEQYF
clone size: few
V gene: TRBV7-9
J gene: TRBJ2-7
D gene: NA

CDR3 DNA: TGTGCCAGTACCCCCGCGACAGGGGTTATAGGCTACGAGCAGTACTTC
CDR3 protein: CASTPATGVIGYEQYF
clone size: NA
V gene: TRBV19
J gene: TRBJ2-7
D gene: TRBD1

CDR3 DNA: TGCGCCAGCAGCCAACCGGGGGGGAGCACTGAAGCTTTCTTT
CDR3 protein: CASSQPGGSTEAFF
clone size: once
V gene: TRBV4-1
J gene: TRBJ1-1
D gene: NA

CDR3 DNA: TGTGCCAGCAGGACAACAGACAGGGACTACGAGCAGTACTTC
CDR3 protein: CASRTTDRDYEQYF
clone size: NA
V gene: TRBV6-1
J gene: TRBJ2-7
D gene: TRBD1

CDR3 DNA: TGTGCCAGCAGCTTAACGTTCCTAGGAGGTAATCAGCCCCAGCATTTT
CDR3 protein: CASSLTFLGGNQPQHF
clone size: NA
V gene: TRBV7-2
J gene: TRBJ1-5
D gene: NA

CDR3 DNA: TGTGCCAGCAGCTTATTGAGAACAGACGGCCATGAAAAACTGTTTTTT
CDR3 protein: CASSLLRTDGHEKLFF
clone size: NA
V gene: TRBV5-8
J gene: TRBJ1-4
D gene: NA

CDR3 DNA: TGCAGCGGAGGGACAGGGAATGAGCAGTTCTTC
CDR3 protein: CSGGTGNEQFF
clone size: NA
V gene: TRBV29-1
J gene: TRBJ2-1
D gene: TRBD1

CDR3 DNA: TGTGCCAGCAGGCCCCGGACTAGCGGGGGATATGAGCAGTTCTTC
CDR3 protein: CASRPRTSGGYEQFF
clone size: once
V gene: TRBV7-2
J gene: TRBJ2-1
D gene: TRBD2

CDR3 DNA: TGTGCCAGCAGTGCAGGGGTGAACACTGAAGCTTTCTTT
CDR3 protein: CASSAGVNTEAFF
clone size: few
V gene: TRBV6-1
J gene: TRBJ1-1
D gene: NA

CDR3 DNA: TGTGCCAGCAGCCTACAGGGTGAAGCTTTCTTT
CDR3 protein: CASSLQGEAFF
clone size: NA
V gene: TRBV11-3
J gene: TRBJ1-1
D gene: NA

CDR3 DNA: TGTGCCAGCACCCACCTGGGGAGAGAAGGCTACACCTTC
CDR3 protein: CASTHLGREGYTF
clone size: NA
V gene: TRBV28
J gene: TRBJ1-2
D gene: NA

CDR3 DNA: TGTGCCAGCAGCTTAGTGCGGTCGCAGCTTGAAGCTTTCTTT
CDR3 protein: CASSLVRSQLEAFF
clone size: NA
V gene: TRBV11-2
J gene: TRBJ1-1
D gene: NA

CDR3 DNA: TGCGCCAGCAGCCAAAGTCAGGGGGATGGCTACACCTTC
CDR3 protein: CASSQSQGDGYTF
clone size: NA
V gene: TRBV4-1
J gene: TRBJ1-2
D gene: TRBD1

CDR3 DNA: TGTGCCAGCAGCTTAGGGGGACAGGTAGCCAAAAACATTCAGTACTTC
CDR3 protein: CASSLGGQVAKNIQYF
clone size: NA
V gene: TRBV7-2
J gene: TRBJ2-4
D gene: TRBD1